This T cell receptor (beta chain) comes out of a study of blood T cell repertoires in COVID-19. Overall study: Material from acute and convalescent COVID-19 was sourced from the United States, Italy and Spain. In each case, the material was cDNA or gDNA derived from T cells, B-cell-depleted T cells, or PBMCs.

In the authors' workflow: Cell counts per sample came from amplifying reference gene primers. Some clones are missing from TCRdb's copy, which holds only in-frame ones; the method was immunoSEQ multiplex PCR. V, J and clone size derive from that table, while D and trimming were established from the DNA sequence. Of around 60,000 clones in the sample, roughly 82% were seen once. This CDR3 has 14 amino acids. V gave up 3 bases and J gave up 11 bases; unmatched junction bases: 8. The germline CDR1 and CDR2 sequences are LNHDA and SQIVND (reference sequence). The rearrangement uses TRBV19 and TRBJ1-4; 8 bases map to TRBD1. The sequence came from an older woman with acute or convalescent COVID-19. Sequenced sample: peripheral blood. The CDR3 here is CASSIGQGGQKLFF. CDR3 DNA sequence: TGTGCCAGTAGTATTGGACAGGGAGGGCAGAAACTGTTTTTT.